The source of this T cell receptor (beta chain) is a study of control samples from healthy donors and cancer patients. Some clones are missing from TCRdb's copy, which holds only in-frame ones; the method was immunoSEQ multiplex PCR. The sample holds 75,000 to 90,000 clones, under 90% seen once. Of note for this clone: The identical CDR3 is also encoded by other nucleotide sequences in the sample.

Germline CDR1 reads GTSNPN; CDR2 reads SVGIG (reference sequence). The CDR3 length is 13 residues. With 0 bases removed from V and 0 bases from J, the gap between germline ends came to 5 bases. The V and J genes are TRBV30 and TRBJ1-1; D uncertain. The source of this sequence is a woman between 40 and 50 years old in good health. The material sequenced was blood. CDR3: CAWSVQLNTEAFF. The CDR3 coding sequence is TGTGCCTGGAGTGTACAGCTGAACACTGAAGCTTTCTTT.